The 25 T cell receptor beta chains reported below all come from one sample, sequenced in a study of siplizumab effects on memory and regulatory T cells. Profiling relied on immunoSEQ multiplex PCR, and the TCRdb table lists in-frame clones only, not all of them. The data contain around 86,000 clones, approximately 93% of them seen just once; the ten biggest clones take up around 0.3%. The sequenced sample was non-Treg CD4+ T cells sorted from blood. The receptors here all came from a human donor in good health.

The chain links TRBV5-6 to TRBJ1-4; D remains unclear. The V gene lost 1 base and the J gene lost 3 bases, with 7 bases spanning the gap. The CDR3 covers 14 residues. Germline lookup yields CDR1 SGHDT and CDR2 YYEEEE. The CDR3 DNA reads TGTGCCAGCAGCTTGTTCAGTCCTAATGAAAAACTGTTTTTT. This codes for CASSLFSPNEKLFF.

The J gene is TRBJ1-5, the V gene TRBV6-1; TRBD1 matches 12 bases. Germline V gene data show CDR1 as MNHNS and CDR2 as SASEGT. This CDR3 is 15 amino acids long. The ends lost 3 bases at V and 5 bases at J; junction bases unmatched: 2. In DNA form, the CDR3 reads TGTGCCAGCAGTGAGGGACAGGGGGCCGATCAGCCCCAGCATTTT. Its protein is CASSEGQGADQPQHF.

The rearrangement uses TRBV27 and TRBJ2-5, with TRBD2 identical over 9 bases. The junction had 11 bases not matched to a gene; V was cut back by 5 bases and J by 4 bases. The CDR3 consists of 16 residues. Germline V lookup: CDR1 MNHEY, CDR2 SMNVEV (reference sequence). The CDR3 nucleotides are TGTGCCAGCAGTCCGGCAGGGCGGGAGGGGTTAGAGACCCAGTACTTC. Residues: CASSPAGREGLETQYF.

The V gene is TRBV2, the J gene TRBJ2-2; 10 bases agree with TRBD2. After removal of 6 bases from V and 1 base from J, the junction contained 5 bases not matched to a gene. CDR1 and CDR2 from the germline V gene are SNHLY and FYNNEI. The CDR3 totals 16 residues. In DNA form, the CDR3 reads TGTGCCAGCAGACTTAGCGGGGGGAGGAACACCGGGGAGCTGTTTTTT. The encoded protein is CASRLSGGRNTGELFF.

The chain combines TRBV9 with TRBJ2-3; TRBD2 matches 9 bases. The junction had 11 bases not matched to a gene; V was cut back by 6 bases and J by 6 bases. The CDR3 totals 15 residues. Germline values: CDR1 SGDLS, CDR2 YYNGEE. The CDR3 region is CASKRSGLASDTQYF. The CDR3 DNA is TGTGCCAGCAAGCGTTCGGGACTAGCCTCGGATACGCAGTATTTT.

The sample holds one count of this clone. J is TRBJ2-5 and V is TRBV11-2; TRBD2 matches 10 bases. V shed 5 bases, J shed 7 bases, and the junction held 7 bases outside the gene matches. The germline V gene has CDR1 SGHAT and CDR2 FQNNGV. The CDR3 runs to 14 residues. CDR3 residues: CASSQSLAGVTQYF. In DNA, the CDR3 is TGTGCCAGCAGCCAGAGCCTAGCGGGGGTGACCCAGTACTTC.

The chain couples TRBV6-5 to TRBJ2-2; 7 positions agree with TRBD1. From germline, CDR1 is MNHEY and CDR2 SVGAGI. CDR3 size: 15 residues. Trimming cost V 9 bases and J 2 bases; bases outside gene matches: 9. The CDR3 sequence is CASSGTEGNTGELFF. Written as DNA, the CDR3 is TGTGCCAGTTCAGGGACAGAGGGCAACACCGGGGAGCTGTTTTTT.

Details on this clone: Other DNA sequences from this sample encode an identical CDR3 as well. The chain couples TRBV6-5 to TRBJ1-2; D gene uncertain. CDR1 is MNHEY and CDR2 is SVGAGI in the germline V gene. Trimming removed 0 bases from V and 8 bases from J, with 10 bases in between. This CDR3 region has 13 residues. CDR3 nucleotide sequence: TGTGCCAGCAGTTACTCGACGGGAGGAGGCTACACCTTC. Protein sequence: CASSYSTGGGYTF.

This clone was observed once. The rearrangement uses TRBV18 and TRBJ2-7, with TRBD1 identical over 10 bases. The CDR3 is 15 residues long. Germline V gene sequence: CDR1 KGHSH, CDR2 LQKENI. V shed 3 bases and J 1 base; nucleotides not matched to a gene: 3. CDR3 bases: TGTGCCAGCTCACCCGGGACAGGGGTTTCCTACGAGCAGTACTTC. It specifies CASSPGTGVSYEQYF.

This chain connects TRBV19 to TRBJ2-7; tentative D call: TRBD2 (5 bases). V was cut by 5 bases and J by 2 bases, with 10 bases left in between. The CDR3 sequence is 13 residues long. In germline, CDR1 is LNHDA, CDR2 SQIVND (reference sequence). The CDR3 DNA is TGTGCCAGTAGTCGAGGGTCCGCCTACGAGCAGTACTTC. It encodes CASSRGSAYEQYF.

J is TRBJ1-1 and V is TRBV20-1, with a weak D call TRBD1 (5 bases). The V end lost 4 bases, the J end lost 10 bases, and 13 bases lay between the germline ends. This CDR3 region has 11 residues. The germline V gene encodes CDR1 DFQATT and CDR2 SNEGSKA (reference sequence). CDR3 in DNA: TGCAGTGCTATACGGGGGTCGGTAGCTTTCTTT. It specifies CSAIRGSVAFF.

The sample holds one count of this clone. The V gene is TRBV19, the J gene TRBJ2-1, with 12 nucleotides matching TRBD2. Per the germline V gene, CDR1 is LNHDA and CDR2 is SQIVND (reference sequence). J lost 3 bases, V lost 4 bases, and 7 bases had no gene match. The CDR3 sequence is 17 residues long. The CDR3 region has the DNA TGTGCCAGTAGTAAGGCTAGCGGGGGGGCCGGCTACAATGAGCAGTTCTTC. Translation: CASSKASGGAGYNEQFF. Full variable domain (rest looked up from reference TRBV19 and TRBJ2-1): DGGITQSPKYLFRKEGQNVTLSCEQNLNHDAMYWYRQDPGQGLRLIYYSQIVNDFQKGDIAEGYSVSREKKESFPLTVTSAQKNPTAFYLCASSKASGGAGYNEQFFGPGTRLTVL.

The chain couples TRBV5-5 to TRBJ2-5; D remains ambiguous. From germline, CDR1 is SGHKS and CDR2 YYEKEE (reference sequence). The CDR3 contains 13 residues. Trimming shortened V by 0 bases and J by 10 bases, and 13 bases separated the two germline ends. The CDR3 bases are TGTGCCAGCAGCTTGGGACTGGGTTTCGACCAGTACTTC. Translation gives CASSLGLGFDQYF.

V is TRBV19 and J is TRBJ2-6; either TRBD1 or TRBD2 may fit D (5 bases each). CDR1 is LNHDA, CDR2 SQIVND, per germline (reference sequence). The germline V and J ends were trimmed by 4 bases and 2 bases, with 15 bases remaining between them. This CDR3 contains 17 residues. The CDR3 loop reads CASSNPRGVAGANVLTF. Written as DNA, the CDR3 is TGTGCCAGTAGTAATCCCAGAGGGGTCGCTGGGGCCAACGTCCTGACTTTC.

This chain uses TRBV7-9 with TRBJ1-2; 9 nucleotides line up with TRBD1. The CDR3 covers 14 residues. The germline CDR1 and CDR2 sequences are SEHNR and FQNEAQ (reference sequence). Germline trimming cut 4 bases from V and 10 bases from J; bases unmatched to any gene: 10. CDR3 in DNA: TGTGCCAGCAGCTCCTCGGACAGGGGTGGTCCCTACACCTTC. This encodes CASSSSDRGGPYTF.

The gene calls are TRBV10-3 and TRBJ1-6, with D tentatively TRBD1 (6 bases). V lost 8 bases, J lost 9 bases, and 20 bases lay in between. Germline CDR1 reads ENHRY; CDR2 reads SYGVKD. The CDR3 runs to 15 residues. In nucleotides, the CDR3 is TGTGCCATCGGATCCTCCAAAACAGGGACTTCACCCCTCCACTTT. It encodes CAIGSSKTGTSPLHF.

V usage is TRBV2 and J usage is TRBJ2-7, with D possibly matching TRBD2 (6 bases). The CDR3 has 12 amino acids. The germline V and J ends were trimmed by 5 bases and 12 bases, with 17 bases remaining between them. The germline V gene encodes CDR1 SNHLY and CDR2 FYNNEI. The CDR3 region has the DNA TGTGCCAGCAGTCTTTTTAGCGGTAGTAGGTACTTC. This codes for CASSLFSGSRYF.

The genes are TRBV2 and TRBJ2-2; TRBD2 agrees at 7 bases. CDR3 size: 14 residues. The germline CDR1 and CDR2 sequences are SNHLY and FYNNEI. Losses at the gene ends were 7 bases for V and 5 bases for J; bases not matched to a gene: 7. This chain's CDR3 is CASMVGGGTGELFF. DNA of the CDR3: TGTGCCAGCATGGTCGGCGGGGGAACCGGGGAGCTGTTTTTT.

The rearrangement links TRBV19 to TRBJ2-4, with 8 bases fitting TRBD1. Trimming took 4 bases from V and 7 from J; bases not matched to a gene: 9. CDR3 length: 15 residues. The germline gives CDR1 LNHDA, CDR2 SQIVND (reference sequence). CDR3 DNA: TGTGCCAGTAGTACCGGACAGGGTCTTCAGAACATTCAGTACTTC. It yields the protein CASSTGQGLQNIQYF.

The CDR3 coding sequence is TGTGCCAGCACCACGAATTGGGGGATTGAGGAAAAACTGTTTTTT. This sequence encodes CASTTNWGIEEKLFF. The chain is built from TRBV6-6 and TRBJ1-4; D possibly corresponds to TRBD1 (5 bases). Trimming pared 7 bases from V and 8 bases from J, leaving 20 bases between. This CDR3 is 15 amino acids long. The germline V gene has CDR1 MNHNY and CDR2 SVGAGI (reference sequence).

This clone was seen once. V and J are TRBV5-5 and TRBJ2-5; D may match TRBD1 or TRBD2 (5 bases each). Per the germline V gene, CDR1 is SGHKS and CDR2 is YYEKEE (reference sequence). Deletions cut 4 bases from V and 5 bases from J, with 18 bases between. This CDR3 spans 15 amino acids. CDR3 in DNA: TGTGCCAGCAGCGGAGTTCTAGGGGAGCGTGAGACCCAGTACTTC. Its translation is CASSGVLGERETQYF.

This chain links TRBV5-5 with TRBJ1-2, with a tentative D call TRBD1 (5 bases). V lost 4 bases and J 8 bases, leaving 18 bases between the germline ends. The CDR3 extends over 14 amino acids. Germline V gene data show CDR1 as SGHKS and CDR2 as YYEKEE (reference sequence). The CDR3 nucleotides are TGTGCCAGCAGCCCCTCCCAGGGATTAGGAGGCTACACCTTC. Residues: CASSPSQGLGGYTF.

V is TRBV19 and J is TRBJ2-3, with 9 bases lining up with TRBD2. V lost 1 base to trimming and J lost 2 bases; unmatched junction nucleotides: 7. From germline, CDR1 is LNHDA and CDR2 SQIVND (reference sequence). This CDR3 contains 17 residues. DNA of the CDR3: TGTGCCAGTAGTATAGGAAATAGCGGGGGCCACACAGATACGCAGTATTTT. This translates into CASSIGNSGGHTDTQYF.

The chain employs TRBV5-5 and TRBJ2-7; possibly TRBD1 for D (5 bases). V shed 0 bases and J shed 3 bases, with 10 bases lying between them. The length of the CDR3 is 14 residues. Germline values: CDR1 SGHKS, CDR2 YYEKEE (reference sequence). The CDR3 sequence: CASSLVQGYYEQYF. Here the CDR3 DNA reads TGTGCCAGCAGCTTGGTTCAGGGATACTACGAGCAGTACTTC.

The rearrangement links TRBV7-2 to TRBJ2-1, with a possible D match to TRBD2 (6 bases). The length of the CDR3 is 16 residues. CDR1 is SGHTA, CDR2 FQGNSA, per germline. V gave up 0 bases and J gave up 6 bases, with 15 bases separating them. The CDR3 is CASSLAGGFPINEQFF. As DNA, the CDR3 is TGTGCCAGCAGCTTAGCGGGAGGCTTCCCGATCAATGAGCAGTTCTTC.